These 11 T cell receptor beta chains were sequenced from one sample in a study of CD8 T cells in ankylosing spondylitis. TCRdb used MiXCR to reprocess the 5' RACE reads, holding one entry per CDR3 protein. The table records almost 45,000 distinct CDR3 sequences, more than 9.5% of them present only once. Sequencing was performed on blood, either unsorted or a sorted T cell fraction (not recorded which). The receptor set was obtained from a male donor with ankylosing spondylitis or in good health (not recorded which).

The chain uses TRBV14 and TRBJ1-1; D unclear. With 7 bases removed from V and 1 base from J, the gap between germline ends came to 10 bases. The germline V gene encodes CDR1 SGHDN and CDR2 FVKESK. The CDR3 has 13 residues. CDR3 amino acids: CASNSQGNTEAFF. CDR3 in DNA: TGTGCCAGCAACTCCCAAGGGAACACTGAAGCTTTCTTT.

This clonotype was counted at least ten times. The chain uses TRBV12-3 or TRBV12-4 and TRBJ1-5, with TRBD1 as a possible D gene (5 bases). The V end was cut by 5 bases, the J end by 3 bases, with 14 bases between. The CDR3 is 15 amino acids. CDR3 sequence reads: CASSPGLEANQPQHF. The DNA for the CDR3 is TGTGCCAGCAGTCCGGGACTCGAGGCCAATCAGCCCCAGCATTTT.

The J gene is TRBJ1-5, the V gene TRBV18; TRBD1 agrees at 10 bases. The trim removed 6 bases at V and 4 bases at J, leaving 6 bases unmatched. The CDR3 spans 15 residues. CDR1 and CDR2 (germline): KGHSH, LQKENI. The CDR3 loop is CASSRGTGDNQPQHF. The CDR3 DNA is TGTGCCAGCTCCCGGGGGACAGGGGATAATCAGCCCCAGCATTTT.

This clonotype appeared many times. The CDR3 DNA reads TGCAGCGTTGACTTAGGACAGAACACTGAAGCTTTCTTT. Translating gives CSVDLGQNTEAFF. This sequence joins TRBV29-1 and TRBJ1-1; TRBD1 is a possible D gene (5 bases). This CDR3 has 13 residues. The germline gives CDR1 SQVTM, CDR2 ANQGSEA. Deletions cut 3 bases from V and 1 base from J, with 9 bases between. Drawing the rest from reference TRBV29-1 and TRBJ1-1, the complete variable domain is SAVISQKPSRDICQRGTSLTIQCQVDSQVTMMFWYRQQPGQSLTLIATANQGSEATYESGFVIDKFPISRPNLTFSTLTVSNMSPEDSSIYLCSVDLGQNTEAFFGQGTRLTVV.

There are many counts of this clonotype. The rearrangement links TRBV3-1 to TRBJ2-2; tentatively, D is TRBD1 (5 bases). The CDR3 has 13 residues. Per germline, CDR1 LGHDT and CDR2 YNNKEL (reference sequence). Trimming cost V 5 bases and J 5 bases, with 9 bases left between them. CDR3 in DNA: TGTGCCAGCAGCTCAGGGCGGACCGGGGAGCTGTTTTTT. Protein: CASSSGRTGELFF.

This clonotype has a count of ten or more. The rearrangement links TRBV4-2 to TRBJ2-2; no clear D. The germline gives CDR1 LGHNA, CDR2 YNFKEQ. The CDR3 contains 13 residues. Trimming shortened V by 3 bases and J by 2 bases, and 4 bases separated the two germline ends. The CDR3 sequence is CASSHENTGELFF. The CDR3 coding sequence is TGTGCCAGCAGCCACGAAAACACCGGGGAGCTGTTTTTT.

By proportion, this clonotype is medium-sized. V gene TRBV12-3 or TRBV12-4 combines with J gene TRBJ2-2; D is ambiguous. This CDR3 has 13 residues. V lost 6 bases to trimming and J lost 2 bases, with 7 bases between them. CDR3 protein: CASSLGNTGELFF. Written as DNA, the CDR3 is TGTGCCAGCAGCTTGGGTAACACCGGGGAGCTGTTTTTT.

Ten or more counts support this clonotype. This rearrangement joins TRBV5-1 to TRBJ2-7, with D uncertain. Germline V CDR1 and CDR2: SGHRS, YFSETQ. The CDR3 has 14 residues. The V end was cut by 1 base, the J end by 7 bases, with 15 bases between. For the CDR3, the DNA is TGCGCCAGCAGCTTGCCCCATGAGATCGGGGAGCAGTACTTC. The encoded protein is CASSLPHEIGEQYF. Filled out from reference TRBV5-1 and TRBJ2-7, the complete variable domain reads KAGVTQTPRYLIKTRGQQVTLSCSPISGHRSVSWYQQTPGQGLQFLFEYFSETQRNKGNFPGRFSGRQFSNSRSEMNVSTLELGDSALYLCASSLPHEIGEQYFGPGTRLTVT.

This clonotype is judged medium-sized. The chain employs TRBV6-6 and TRBJ2-3; D remains ambiguous. This CDR3 has 16 residues. Trimming took off 4 bases at V and 2 bases at J, with 16 bases between the two ends. Germline V lookup: CDR1 MNHNY, CDR2 SVGAGI (reference sequence). In DNA form, the CDR3 reads TGTGCCAGCAGTTCCCTAGGGATAGGGATCACAGATACGCAGTATTTT. Translating it yields CASSSLGIGITDTQYF.

V is TRBV6-1 and J is TRBJ1-2, with D possibly matching TRBD1 (5 bases). Trimming stripped 6 bases from V and 0 bases from J, with 14 bases between. The V gene's germline CDR1 is MNHNS and CDR2 SASEGT. The CDR3 runs 15 residues. As DNA, the CDR3 is TGTGCCAGCAGCCGACGGGCAGGGCCTAACTATGGCTACACCTTC. Its protein product is CASSRRAGPNYGYTF.

This clonotype appeared many times. The rearrangement uses TRBV25-1 and TRBJ2-1; tentative D call: TRBD2 (6 bases). Trimming removed 1 base at V and 7 bases at J, with 17 bases between. Germline assignment: CDR1 MGHDK and CDR2 SYGVNS. The CDR3 is made up of 16 amino acids. The DNA for the CDR3 is TGTGCCAGCAGTGAATGGAGGGGTGACGGGGTAAATGAGCAGTTCTTC. It is translated as CASSEWRGDGVNEQFF.